This T cell receptor (beta chain) was recovered during a study of early T cells in non-severe SARS-CoV-2 infection (dated by TCRdb to the early 2020s). In terms of the full investigation: Because TCR sequencing was done on bulk RNA from unsorted whole blood, the alpha and beta chains could not be paired.

The study was a case-control design nested within a healthcare worker cohort in London, UK, with weekly nasopharyngeal swab PCR tests and blood sampling. Between 23 and 31 March 2020, the week of the UK lockdown, healthcare workers were enrolled and then followed up weekly for as long as 16 weeks. Trimming removed 5 bases from V and 6 bases from J; the gene matches leave 3 bases unexplained. CDR1 and CDR2 are read off the germline V gene as SNHLY and FYNNEI. CDR3 length: 13 amino acids, cysteine to phenylalanine. Of all the DNA, just the CDR3 is kept, 39 bases in frame from base 1. Libraries came from 5' RACE. The instrument was a NextSeq 500. In the TCR library protocol, unique molecular identifiers were attached to individual cDNA molecules to correct for PCR bias and sequencing error. Both TCR alpha and beta chains were sequenced, and tight co-correlation was observed between alpha and beta sequence abundances in each sample. In the authors' own workflow: Decombinator V4 was used to annotate the V gene, J gene and CDR3 of the TCR sequences. Expanded TCRs were defined as changing significantly between any two time points under a Poisson model with p below 0.0001. Abundances of TCRs were expressed as counts per million after normalisation to the total number of TCRs sequenced in each sample. TRAV1-2 paired with TRAJ12, TRAJ20 or TRAJ33 defined MAIT TCRs, while TRAV10 paired with TRAJ18 defined iNKT TCRs. A search of VDJdb, accessed on 1 November 2021, was run for TCRs annotated to CMV, EBV and SARS-CoV-2, with TCRs annotated for multiple antigens excluded. TCRdb reworked the public reads: Q25 trimming with fastp, MiXCR clone assembly, productive beta chains retained. Records with the same CDR3 protein are collapsed into one entry carrying the most frequent genes and DNA. TCRdb, not the original authors, processed these V and J calls. The sample profile shows just over 95,000 distinct CDR3 sequences; 9.5% to 12% of them were found once. The top ten constitute 4.7% of the sample.

What the study reported, not specific to this receptor: Matching against VDJdb was skewed toward anti-spike CD8 responses, likely underestimated virus-specific expansions, and missed private and CD4 specificities.

This clonotype was found many times. The specificity of this receptor is unknown. Qualities for individual bases were not recorded, and no much larger clone is one base off. This clonotype was obtained from an adult who was a healthcare worker with PCR-confirmed SARS-CoV-2 infection or an uninfected control (not recorded which). The sequence links TRBV2 to TRBJ1-5; the junction holds 8 bases that match TRBD1. The input for sequencing was whole blood, taken at baseline. In nucleotide form, the sequence is TGTGCCAGCAGTTTGACAGGGGCTCAGCCCCAGCATTTT. This codes for CASSLTGAQPQHF.